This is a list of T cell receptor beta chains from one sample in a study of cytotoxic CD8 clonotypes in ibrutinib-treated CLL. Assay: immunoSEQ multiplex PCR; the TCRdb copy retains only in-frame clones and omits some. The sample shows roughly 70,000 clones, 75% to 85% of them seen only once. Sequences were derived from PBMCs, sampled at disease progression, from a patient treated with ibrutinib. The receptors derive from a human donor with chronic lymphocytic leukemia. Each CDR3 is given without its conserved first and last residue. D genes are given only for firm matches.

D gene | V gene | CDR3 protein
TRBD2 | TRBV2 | ASSGVSGINTQY
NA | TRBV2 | ASSRGRLTNYGHT
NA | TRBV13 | ASSLGRGNSPLH
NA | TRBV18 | ASSPVGGATYEQY
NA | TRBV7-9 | ASSFRAQGGGYT
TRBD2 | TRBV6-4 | ASSDSSASGRKSNEQF
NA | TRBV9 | ASSVGSWGNEQF
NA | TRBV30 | AWGPGRITDTQY
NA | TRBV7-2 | ASSLTPGRAPGQPQH
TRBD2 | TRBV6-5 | ASSYVAGGQDTQY